A selection of T cell receptor beta chains follows, all from one sample in a study of cytomegalovirus exposure and HLA in healthy donors. The protocol was immunoSEQ multiplex PCR, while the TCRdb copy is restricted to in-frame clones and leaves out a portion. The sample lists roughly 310,000 clones; 88% were seen once. Material: PBMCs. These receptor sequences come from a man between 25 and 39 years old in good health and CMV-seronegative. The CDR3 runs from the conserved cysteine through the conserved F or W. A D gene is named only where the DNA matches it firmly. Expanded clones are given a class, and other clones once, few, many or no size at all.

d_gene: TRBD2
j_gene: TRBJ2-1
abundance: -
v_gene: TRBV16
CDR3aa: CASSQLAGESNNEQFF
CDR3nt: TGTGCCAGCAGCCAATTGGCGGGGGAGAGTAACAATGAGCAGTTCTTC

d_gene: -
j_gene: TRBJ2-2
abundance: -
v_gene: TRBV7-6
CDR3aa: CASSLTGELFF
CDR3nt: TGTGCCAGCAGTCTCACCGGGGAGCTGTTTTTT

d_gene: -
j_gene: TRBJ2-3
abundance: -
v_gene: TRBV29-1
CDR3aa: CSARRTTATDTQYF
CDR3nt: TGCAGCGCTCGGCGGACTACTGCCACAGATACGCAGTATTTT

d_gene: -
j_gene: TRBJ1-3
abundance: -
v_gene: TRBV5-6
CDR3aa: CASSWGDSGNTIYF
CDR3nt: TGTGCCAGCAGCTGGGGGGACTCTGGAAACACCATATATTTT

d_gene: TRBD2
j_gene: TRBJ2-1
abundance: -
v_gene: TRBV7-6
CDR3aa: CASSLSGGAVEQFF
CDR3nt: TGTGCCAGCAGCCTTAGCGGGGGGGCCGTCGAGCAGTTCTTC

d_gene: TRBD2
j_gene: TRBJ2-3
abundance: -
v_gene: TRBV6-1
CDR3aa: CASSEAGGTDTQYF
CDR3nt: TGTGCCAGCAGTGAAGCCGGGGGGACAGATACGCAGTATTTT

d_gene: -
j_gene: TRBJ1-1
abundance: -
v_gene: TRBV19
CDR3aa: CASSIISGAGAFF
CDR3nt: TGTGCCAGTAGTATAATCTCAGGGGCCGGAGCTTTCTTT

d_gene: -
j_gene: TRBJ1-3
abundance: -
v_gene: TRBV6-6
CDR3aa: CASSPGSGGNTIYF
CDR3nt: TGTGCCAGCAGCCCCGGCTCGGGGGGAAACACCATATATTTT

d_gene: -
j_gene: TRBJ2-3
abundance: -
v_gene: TRBV7-8
CDR3aa: CASSLLNGGTDTQYF
CDR3nt: TGTGCCAGCAGCCTTCTGAATGGGGGGACAGATACGCAGTATTTT

d_gene: TRBD1
j_gene: TRBJ1-3
abundance: once
v_gene: TRBV13
CDR3aa: CASSPGTVSGNTIYF
CDR3nt: TGTGCCAGCAGCCCCGGGACAGTCTCTGGAAACACCATATATTTT

d_gene: TRBD1
j_gene: TRBJ1-2
abundance: -
v_gene: TRBV7-2
CDR3aa: CASSSDRGMRTNYGYTF
CDR3nt: TGTGCCAGCAGCTCAGACAGGGGTATGAGAACTAACTATGGCTACACCTTC

d_gene: -
j_gene: TRBJ2-7
abundance: -
v_gene: TRBV9
CDR3aa: CASSVLSESYEQYF
CDR3nt: TGTGCCAGCAGCGTATTAAGTGAGTCCTACGAGCAGTACTTC

d_gene: -
j_gene: TRBJ2-3
abundance: -
v_gene: TRBV5-1
CDR3aa: CASSLLLGAPTDTQYF
CDR3nt: TGCGCCAGCAGCTTGTTGCTGGGGGCTCCTACAGATACGCAGTATTTT

d_gene: -
j_gene: TRBJ2-3
abundance: once
v_gene: TRBV11-3
CDR3aa: CASSLDRPGLVGSTDTQYF
CDR3nt: TGTGCCAGCAGCTTAGATCGTCCAGGCCTGGTCGGTAGCACAGATACGCAGTATTTT

d_gene: -
j_gene: TRBJ2-2
abundance: once
v_gene: TRBV9
CDR3aa: CASSVESGNTGELFF
CDR3nt: TGTGCCAGCAGCGTAGAAAGCGGGAACACCGGGGAGCTGTTTTTT